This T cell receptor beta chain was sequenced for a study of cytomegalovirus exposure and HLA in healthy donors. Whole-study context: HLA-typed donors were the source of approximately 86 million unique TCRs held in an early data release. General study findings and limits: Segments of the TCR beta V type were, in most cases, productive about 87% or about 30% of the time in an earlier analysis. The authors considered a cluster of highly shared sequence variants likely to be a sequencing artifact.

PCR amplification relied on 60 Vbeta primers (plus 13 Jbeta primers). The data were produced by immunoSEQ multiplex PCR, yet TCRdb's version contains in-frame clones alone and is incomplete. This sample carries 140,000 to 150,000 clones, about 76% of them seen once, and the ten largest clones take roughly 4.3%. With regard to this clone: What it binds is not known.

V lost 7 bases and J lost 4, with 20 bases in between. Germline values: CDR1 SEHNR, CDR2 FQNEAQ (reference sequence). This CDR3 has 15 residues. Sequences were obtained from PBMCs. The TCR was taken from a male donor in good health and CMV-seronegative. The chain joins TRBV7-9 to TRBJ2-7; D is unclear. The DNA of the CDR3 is TGTGCCAGCAACGCCCTTAGCCGGCCCAGTTACGAGCAGTACTTC. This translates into CASNALSRPSYEQYF.